The clone carrying this T cell receptor (beta chain) showed up just a few times. This sample was included in a study of early T cells in non-severe SARS-CoV-2 infection. The TCR library protocol was used to attach unique molecular identifiers. These identifiers were attached to individual cDNA molecules. TCRdb processed the 5' RACE reads anew with MiXCR; each CDR3 protein has one entry. The sample has tens of thousands of distinct CDR3 sequences, 5% to 6.5% seen once. The receptor was derived from an adult who was a healthcare worker with PCR-confirmed SARS-CoV-2 infection or an uninfected control (not recorded which). Sequenced: whole blood.

Written as DNA, the CDR3 is TGTGCCAGCAGCCGCACCACCGGGGCTGGGGCCAACGTCCTGACTTTC. Encoded protein: CASSRTTGAGANVLTF. The chain uses TRBV9 and TRBJ2-6, with D tentatively TRBD2 (5 bases). Germline V gives CDR1 SGDLS, CDR2 YYNGEE. The length of the CDR3 is 16 residues. V gave up 4 bases and J gave up 2 bases, with 13 bases separating them. Full variable domain (rest looked up from reference TRBV9 and TRBJ2-6): DSGVTQTPKHLITATGQRVTLRCSPRSGDLSVYWYQQSLDQGLQFLIQYYNGEERAKGNILERFSAQQFPDLHSELNLSSLELGDSALYFCASSRTTGAGANVLTFGAGSRLTVL.